Listed here are 27 T cell receptor beta chains from one sample, sequenced in a study of response to subunit inactivated influenza vaccine. MiXCR was run by TCRdb on the RT-PCR reads, yielding one entry per CDR3 protein. The sample comprises more than 550,000 distinct CDR3 sequences, about 11% of which are singletons, and 8% to 13% rests with the top ten. The same specimen was also included in a second study, on T cells expressing NK-cell markers. That study adds: The authors made TCR beta cDNA libraries by 5'RACE template switching. This switching added a universal primer site and UMIs.

The sequencing used PBMCs from blood, collected on the day of vaccination. These receptors all come from a man aged 50-59 years who received an inactivated influenza vaccine.

This clonotype was recorded a few times. CDR3 loop: CARVGGTKQDGELFF. DNA of the CDR3: TGTGCCAGAGTAGGCGGGACAAAGCAGGACGGGGAGCTGTTTTTT. This chain connects TRBV9 to TRBJ2-2; D assignment may be TRBD1 or TRBD2 (6 bases each). Trimming took off 8 bases at V and 7 bases at J, with 21 bases between the two ends. The germline V gene has CDR1 SGDLS and CDR2 YYNGEE. The CDR3 has 15 amino acids.

This chain links TRBV5-5 with TRBJ2-7; 9 nucleotides align to TRBD1. Losses at the gene ends were 2 bases for V and 2 bases for J; bases not matched to a gene: 8. From germline, CDR1 is SGHKS and CDR2 YYEKEE (reference sequence). The CDR3 length is 16 residues. The DNA of the CDR3 is TGTGCCAGCAGCTTTTTGGACAGGGGACTAACCTACGAGCAGTACTTC. This codes for CASSFLDRGLTYEQYF.

This clonotype occurred many times. The rearrangement uses TRBV5-5 and TRBJ2-3; 7 positions agree with TRBD1. Looked up from germline, CDR1 is SGHKS and CDR2 is YYEKEE (reference sequence). The length of the CDR3 is 15 residues. J gave up 6 bases and V 4 bases, and 11 bases lay outside the gene matches. CDR3 nucleotides: TGTGCCAGCAGCCCTTACAGGGACAGTGCTGATACGCAGTATTTT. Translation: CASSPYRDSADTQYF.

There are a few counts of this clonotype. The chain combines TRBV27 with TRBJ2-3; TRBD2 is a possible D gene (7 bases). This CDR3 contains 16 residues. The V and J ends lost 3 bases and 3 bases respectively, with 16 bases between them. The germline CDR1 and CDR2 sequences are MNHEY and SMNVEV (reference sequence). The CDR3 here is CASSFVGGDATDTQYF. DNA for the CDR3: TGTGCCAGCAGTTTTGTAGGGGGGGACGCGACAGATACGCAGTATTTT.

This clonotype was seen repeatedly, ten times or more. This chain connects TRBV12-3 or TRBV12-4 to TRBJ2-2; the match to TRBD2 covers 13 bases. CDR3 length: 15 residues. V dropped 8 bases and J dropped 7; count of bases not matched to a gene: 7. The CDR3 DNA reads as TGTGCCAGCGGCTGGACTAGCGGGGGTAGCGGGGAGCTGTTTTTT. This translates into CASGWTSGGSGELFF.

This clonotype was seen a handful of times. This chain joins TRBV12-3 or TRBV12-4 and TRBJ1-2, with 8 bases matching TRBD1. The CDR3 has 14 amino acids. V lost 3 bases to trimming and J lost 6 bases; unmatched junction nucleotides: 6. CDR3 DNA sequence: TGTGCCAGCAGTTTCACAGACAGGGGTGATGGCTACACCTTC. As protein: CASSFTDRGDGYTF.

V gene TRBV20-1 combines with J gene TRBJ1-1; 8 bases line up with TRBD1. The V gene's germline CDR1 is DFQATT and CDR2 SNEGSKA (reference sequence). With V trimmed by 6 bases and J by 5 bases, 11 bases remained unmatched. CDR3 length: 14 residues. The CDR3 spells CSATRDRIQTEAFF. CDR3 in DNA: TGCAGTGCAACCAGGGACAGGATACAAACTGAAGCTTTCTTT.

This clonotype was seen only a few times. This chain connects TRBV20-1 to TRBJ2-7; 7 bases are shared with TRBD1. Trimming removed 5 bases from V and 4 bases from J; junction bases left unmatched: 8. Germline V gene lookup returns CDR1 DFQATT and CDR2 SNEGSKA (reference sequence). The CDR3 has 13 amino acids. The CDR3 spells CSAQPGQLYEQYF. CDR3 DNA: TGCAGTGCTCAACCGGGACAGCTTTACGAGCAGTACTTC.

The chain combines TRBV5-1 with TRBJ2-5, with 16 bases identical to TRBD2. The CDR3 is 17 amino acids. Per germline, CDR1 SGHRS and CDR2 YFSETQ. V dropped 0 bases and J dropped 5; count of bases not matched to a gene: 4. For the CDR3, the DNA is TGCGCCAGCAGCTTGGCCGGGACTAGCGGGGGGGCGGAGACCCAGTACTTC. It specifies CASSLAGTSGGAETQYF.

The chain combines TRBV5-1 with TRBJ2-3; D may be TRBD1 (5 bases). The CDR3 totals 14 residues. Germline loops: CDR1 SGHRS, CDR2 YFSETQ. Trimming cost V 2 bases and J 6 bases, with 13 bases left between them. CDR3: CASSFGRAGDTQYF. DNA of the CDR3: TGCGCCAGCAGCTTCGGCAGGGCAGGGGATACGCAGTATTTT.

This sequence joins TRBV20-1 and TRBJ2-3; TRBD2 matches at 13 bases. The CDR3 has 15 amino acids. In germline, CDR1 is DFQATT, CDR2 SNEGSKA (reference sequence). Unmatched junction bases numbered 5, after V lost 2 bases and J lost 6 bases. CDR3 coding DNA: TGCAGTGCTAGACCACTAGCGGGGGGGCCTGATACGCAGTATTTT. Amino acids: CSARPLAGGPDTQYF.

This clonotype appeared a few times. The J gene is TRBJ2-1, the V gene TRBV24-1; 10 bases agree with TRBD2. The CDR3 totals 17 residues. The J segment lost 1 base and the V segment lost 2 bases, leaving 4 bases of the junction unmatched. Germline V gives CDR1 KGHDR, CDR2 SFDVKD. CDR3 region: CATSDSLAGVSYNEQFF. The CDR3 nucleotides read TGTGCCACCAGTGATTCCCTAGCGGGAGTTTCCTACAATGAGCAGTTCTTC.

This clonotype was seen only a few times. V is TRBV15 and J is TRBJ2-7; 9 bases match TRBD1. The germline gives CDR1 LNHNV, CDR2 YYDKDF (reference sequence). Trimming took 0 bases from V and 6 from J; bases not matched to a gene: 6. This CDR3 is built from 15 residues. The CDR3 reads CATSRDLNRGREQYF. In DNA form, the CDR3 reads TGTGCCACCAGCAGAGATTTAAACAGGGGGCGCGAGCAGTACTTC.

This clonotype came up a few times. This chain joins TRBV5-1 and TRBJ1-2; possible D gene TRBD1, 5 bases. V was pared by 2 bases and J by 4 bases, with 15 bases between. The CDR3 length is 15 residues. Germline V gene data show CDR1 as SGHRS and CDR2 as YFSETQ. In nucleotides, the CDR3 is TGCGCCAGCAGCTTAGGCCGGGACGGACTCTATGGCTACACCTTC. Translated, it gives CASSLGRDGLYGYTF.

There are a few counts of this clonotype. The chain couples TRBV20-1 to TRBJ2-3; 8 bases are a match to TRBD2. Germline assignment: CDR1 DFQATT and CDR2 SNEGSKA (reference sequence). The CDR3 contains 17 residues. V was clipped by 3 bases and J by 2 bases; unmatched bases: 13. Written as DNA, the CDR3 is TGCAGTGCTAGTCCCGGGTTCAGCGGGGGACCCACAGATACGCAGTATTTT. Its translation: CSASPGFSGGPTDTQYF.

This chain joins TRBV4-2 and TRBJ2-6, with TRBD1 as a possible D gene (5 bases). The V gene lost 0 bases and the J gene lost 4 bases, with 16 bases spanning the gap. The CDR3 has 18 amino acids. Germline CDR1 and CDR2: LGHNA and YNFKEQ. In DNA, the CDR3 is TGTGCCAGCAGCCAAGATTCCCAGGGCCTTAGGGGGGCCAACGTCCTGACTTTC. This codes for CASSQDSQGLRGANVLTF.

This clonotype was counted only a few times. The CDR3 reads CASSFGGKQYF. In DNA, the CDR3 is TGTGCCAGCAGCTTTGGGGGAAAGCAGTACTTC. The chain joins TRBV5-8 to TRBJ2-7, with D perhaps TRBD1 or TRBD2 (5 bases each). The V and J ends lost 2 bases and 8 bases respectively, with 8 bases between them. CDR1 and CDR2 (germline): SGHTS, YDEGEE. The CDR3 totals 11 residues.

The genes are TRBV6-5 and TRBJ2-5; TRBD1 agrees at 7 bases. With V trimmed by 4 bases and J by 2 bases, 4 bases remained unmatched. CDR1 is MNHEY and CDR2 is SVGAGI in the germline V gene. The length of the CDR3 is 14 residues. Here the CDR3 reads CASSFADRQETQYF. As DNA, the CDR3 is TGTGCCAGCAGTTTCGCGGACAGGCAAGAGACCCAGTACTTC.

V and J are TRBV19 and TRBJ2-7, with D perhaps TRBD1 (7 bases). V dropped 5 bases and J dropped 7 bases, with 12 bases sitting between them. The CDR3 is 12 amino acids. Germline values: CDR1 LNHDA, CDR2 SQIVND (reference sequence). The CDR3 region has the DNA TGTGCCAGTAGTTCGACAGGGAGGGAGCAGTACTTC. It encodes CASSSTGREQYF.

This clonotype was counted a single time. The chain employs TRBV28 and TRBJ2-7; either TRBD1 or TRBD2 may supply D (5 bases each). V shed 3 bases and J shed 2 bases, with 14 bases lying between them. The CDR3 length is 15 residues. Germline loops: CDR1 MDHEN, CDR2 SYDVKM. The CDR3: CASSFLGAETYEQYF. CDR3 in DNA: TGTGCCAGCAGTTTTCTCGGGGCAGAAACCTACGAGCAGTACTTC.

On this clonotype itself: Germline and junction disagree at one end, which may indicate a read error. The V gene is TRBV6-5, the J gene TRBJ2-3, with a tentative D call TRBD1 (5 bases). This CDR3 spans 14 amino acids. Per germline, CDR1 MNHEY and CDR2 SVGAGI. CDR3 region: CASCYSDRTDTQYF. In DNA, the CDR3 is TGTGCCAGCTGTTACTCTGACAGAACAGATACGCAGTATTTT.

In its sample, this clonotype was seen a few times. The rearrangement links TRBV4-2 to TRBJ2-1, with no clear D. The CDR3 runs 15 residues. From germline, CDR1 is LGHNA and CDR2 YNFKEQ. With 0 bases removed from V and 5 bases from J, the gap between germline ends came to 11 bases. As DNA, the CDR3 is TGTGCCAGCAGCCAAGATCGGTCTCTACACAATGAGCAGTTCTTC. Residues: CASSQDRSLHNEQFF.

This clonotype was observed a handful of times. The CDR3, as DNA: TGTGCCAGCAGTTATAAGACTAGCGGGGTCCCCGGGGAGCTGTTTTTT. Protein sequence: CASSYKTSGVPGELFF. The rearrangement uses TRBV6-5 and TRBJ2-2, with TRBD2 matching over 11 bases. V lost 3 bases to trimming and J lost 6 bases; unmatched junction nucleotides: 6. The CDR3 loop spans 16 amino acids. In germline, CDR1 is MNHEY, CDR2 SVGAGI.

This clonotype was recorded at least ten times. The rearrangement uses TRBV9 and TRBJ2-2; D could derive from TRBD1 or TRBD2 (6 bases each). CDR1 and CDR2 (germline): SGDLS, YYNGEE. This CDR3 is built from 15 residues. V was shortened by 2 bases and J by 2 bases, with 10 bases between the two germline ends. This CDR3 reads CASSVRGHNTGELFF. CDR3 DNA sequence: TGTGCCAGCAGCGTCCGGGGGCATAACACCGGGGAGCTGTTTTTT.

The chain carries TRBV7-2 and TRBJ2-2; 10 bases are a match to TRBD1. This CDR3 comprises 15 residues. Germline V gene data show CDR1 as SGHTA and CDR2 as FQGNSA. V was pared by 4 bases and J by 7 bases, with 6 bases of the junction left unmatched. CDR3 nucleotide sequence: TGTGCCAGCAGCTGGGGACAGGGGTCCATCGGGGAGCTGTTTTTT. As protein: CASSWGQGSIGELFF.

This clonotype was seen only a few times. V gene TRBV4-3 combines with J gene TRBJ2-3, with 8 bases identical to TRBD2. Germline V gene lookup returns CDR1 LGHNA and CDR2 YSLEER. The ends lost 6 bases at V and 0 bases at J; junction bases unmatched: 14. CDR3 size: 18 residues. CDR3 protein: CASRPSTSGGLSTDTQYF. In DNA form, the CDR3 reads TGCGCCAGCAGGCCAAGCACTAGCGGAGGTCTAAGCACAGATACGCAGTATTTT.

The V gene is TRBV5-5, the J gene TRBJ2-7; D uncertain. The CDR3 has 13 residues. V lost 1 base to trimming and J lost 5 bases, with 10 bases between them. In germline, CDR1 is SGHKS, CDR2 YYEKEE (reference sequence). The CDR3 coding sequence is TGTGCCAGCAGCTTGCCTCCTTTGGACGAGCAGTACTTC. This sequence encodes CASSLPPLDEQYF.